The clone carrying this T cell receptor beta chain was counted once. Its specificity is not known. The CDR3 extends over 12 amino acids. The V end was cut by 4 bases, the J end by 13 bases, with 14 bases between. Per the germline V gene, CDR1 is SGHTA and CDR2 is FQGNSA. These data come from a study of CD8 T cells in ankylosing spondylitis. Regarding the study as a whole: Ankylosing spondylitis blood appeared to carry a characteristic TCR beta motif of roughly eight highly homologous variants. Disease-linked clones reportedly concentrated significantly in matched ankylosing spondylitis synovial fluid. Disease-linked clones proved CD8+ and comparatively uncommon in peripheral blood.

Quantitative 5'-RACE was performed with molecular barcodes, and it yielded the TCR beta libraries. One entry per CDR3 protein, called by TCRdb with MiXCR from the 5' RACE reads. In the table there are just over 300,000 distinct CDR3 sequences, about a fifth of which are singletons. The receptor was derived from a female donor with ankylosing spondylitis or in good health (not recorded which). Sequencing was done on a sample of blood, either unsorted or a sorted T cell fraction (not recorded which). This rearrangement joins TRBV7-2 to TRBJ2-1; a possible D gene is TRBD2 (6 bases). The CDR3 here is CASSSGLPGQFF. The DNA of the CDR3 is TGTGCCAGCAGCTCGGGACTTCCCGGCCAGTTCTTC.